The T cell receptor beta chain under discussion was sequenced for a study of human T cells and chemical hapten exposure. MiXCR, applied by TCRdb to the RACE reads, yields one record per CDR3 protein. Seen here are fewer than 85,000 distinct CDR3 sequences, about 8.6% observed once, and the top ten hold roughly 1.6%. Specified time point: healthy volunteer bleed at 6 weeks. Blood, whole and unfractionated, served as the source for total RNA extraction. This clonotype occurred many times. The CDR3 is 15 amino acids. Germline V lookup: CDR1 MRHNA, CDR2 SNTAGT. The V and J ends lost 3 bases and 4 bases, in that order; junction bases with no gene match: 5.

Sequencing was done on a sample of whole blood. The chain recombines TRBV6-4 with TRBJ2-3, with 9 nucleotides matching TRBD2. The sequence derives from a female donor in good health. Some clones in this sample may be carry-over from other donors' samples. The CDR3 sequence is CASSDGGGASDTQYF. In nucleotides, the CDR3 is TGTGCCAGCAGTGATGGCGGGGGGGCGTCAGATACGCAGTATTTT.